This section outlines one T cell receptor beta chain sequence together with its context. Sequencing used immunoSEQ multiplex PCR; TCRdb keeps in-frame clones, though not all of them. The top ten hold about 3% of the sample, which has around 5,000 clones, 70% to 90% seen once. This entry belongs to a study of immune evolution from preneoplasia to lung adenocarcinoma. The V segment lost 0 bases and the J segment 2 bases; nucleotides outside the gene matches: 8. This CDR3 is 17 amino acids long. CDR1 is SNHLY, CDR2 FYNNEI, per germline. V is TRBV2 and J is TRBJ2-7; 9 bases match TRBD2. Sequencing was performed on FFPE invasive lung adenocarcinoma tissue. This receptor was taken from a person aged 45 to 59 with lung adenocarcinoma. The CDR3 region has the DNA TGTGCCAGCAGTGAAGCGACCGAGCGGGAGGCGCCCTACGAGCAGTACTTC. Translated: CASSEATEREAPYEQYF.